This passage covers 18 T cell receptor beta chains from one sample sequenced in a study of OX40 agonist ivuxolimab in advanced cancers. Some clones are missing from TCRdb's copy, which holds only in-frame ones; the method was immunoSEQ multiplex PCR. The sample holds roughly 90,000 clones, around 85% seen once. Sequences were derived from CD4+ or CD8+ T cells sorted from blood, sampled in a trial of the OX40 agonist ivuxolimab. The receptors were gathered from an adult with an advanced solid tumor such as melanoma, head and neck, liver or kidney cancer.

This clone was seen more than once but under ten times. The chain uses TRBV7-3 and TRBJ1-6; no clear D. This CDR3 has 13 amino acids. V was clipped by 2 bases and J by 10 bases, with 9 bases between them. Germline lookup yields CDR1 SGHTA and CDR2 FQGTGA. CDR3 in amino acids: CASSLGLGSPLHF. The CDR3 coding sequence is TGTGCCAGCAGCTTAGGGCTGGGCTCACCCCTCCACTTT.

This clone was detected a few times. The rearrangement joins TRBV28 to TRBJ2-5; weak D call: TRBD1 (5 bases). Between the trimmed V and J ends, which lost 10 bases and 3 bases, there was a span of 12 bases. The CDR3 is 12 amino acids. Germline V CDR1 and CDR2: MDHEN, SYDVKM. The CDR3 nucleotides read TGTGCCACCTCTCAGGGTAAAGAGACCCAGTACTTC. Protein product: CATSQGKETQYF.

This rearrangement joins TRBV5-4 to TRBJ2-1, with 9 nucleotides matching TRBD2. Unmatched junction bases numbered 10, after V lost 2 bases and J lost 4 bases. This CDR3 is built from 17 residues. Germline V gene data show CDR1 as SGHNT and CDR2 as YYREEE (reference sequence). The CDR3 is CASSLPILAGDYNEQFF. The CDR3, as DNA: TGTGCCAGCAGCTTACCCATCTTAGCGGGAGATTACAATGAGCAGTTCTTC.

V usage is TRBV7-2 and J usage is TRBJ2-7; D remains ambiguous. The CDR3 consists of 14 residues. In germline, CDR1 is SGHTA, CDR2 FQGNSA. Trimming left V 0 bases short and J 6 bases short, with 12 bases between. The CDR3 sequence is CASSLAAISREQYF. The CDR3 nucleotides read TGTGCCAGCAGCTTAGCGGCTATCTCTCGCGAGCAGTACTTC.

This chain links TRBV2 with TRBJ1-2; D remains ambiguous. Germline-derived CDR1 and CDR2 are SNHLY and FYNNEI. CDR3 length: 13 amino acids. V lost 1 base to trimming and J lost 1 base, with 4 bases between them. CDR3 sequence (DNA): TGTGCCAGCAGTGAAGGACTTAACTATGGCTACACCTTC. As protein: CASSEGLNYGYTF. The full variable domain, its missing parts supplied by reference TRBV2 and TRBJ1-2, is EPEVTQTPSHQVTQMGQEVILRCVPISNHLYFYWYRQILGQKVEFLVSFYNNEISEKSEIFDDQFSVERPDGSNFTLKIRSTKLEDSAMYFCASSEGLNYGYTFGSGTRLTVV.

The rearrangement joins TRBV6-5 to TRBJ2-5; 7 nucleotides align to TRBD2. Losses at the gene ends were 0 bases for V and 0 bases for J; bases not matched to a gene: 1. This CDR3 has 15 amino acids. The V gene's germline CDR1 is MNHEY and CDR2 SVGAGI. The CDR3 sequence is CASSYSSGNQETQYF. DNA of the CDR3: TGTGCCAGCAGTTACTCAAGCGGGAACCAAGAGACCCAGTACTTC.

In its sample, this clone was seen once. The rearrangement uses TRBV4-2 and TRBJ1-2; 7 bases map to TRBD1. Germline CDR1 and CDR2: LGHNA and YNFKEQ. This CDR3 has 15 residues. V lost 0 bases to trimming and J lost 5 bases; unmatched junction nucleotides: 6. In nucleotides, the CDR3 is TGTGCCAGCAGCCAAGAGAGACAGGGCGGATATGGCTACACCTTC. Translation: CASSQERQGGYGYTF.

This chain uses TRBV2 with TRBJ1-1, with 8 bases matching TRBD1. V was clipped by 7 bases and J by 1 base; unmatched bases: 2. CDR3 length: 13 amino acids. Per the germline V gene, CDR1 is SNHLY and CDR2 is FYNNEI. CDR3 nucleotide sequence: TGTGCCAGCAAGGGACAGGCGAACACTGAAGCTTTCTTT. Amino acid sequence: CASKGQANTEAFF.

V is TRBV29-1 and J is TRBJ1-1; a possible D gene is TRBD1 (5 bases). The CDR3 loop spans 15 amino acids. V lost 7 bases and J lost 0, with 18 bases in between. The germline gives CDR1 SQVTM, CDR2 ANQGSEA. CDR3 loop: CSGLKTASMNTEAFF. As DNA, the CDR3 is TGCAGCGGGCTCAAGACAGCCAGCATGAACACTGAAGCTTTCTTT.

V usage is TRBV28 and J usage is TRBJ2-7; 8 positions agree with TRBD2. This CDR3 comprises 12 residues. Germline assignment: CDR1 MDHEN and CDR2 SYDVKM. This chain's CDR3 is CASRSGTRTLHV. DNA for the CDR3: TGTGCCAGCAGGAGCGGGACTAGGACCTTACACGTC.

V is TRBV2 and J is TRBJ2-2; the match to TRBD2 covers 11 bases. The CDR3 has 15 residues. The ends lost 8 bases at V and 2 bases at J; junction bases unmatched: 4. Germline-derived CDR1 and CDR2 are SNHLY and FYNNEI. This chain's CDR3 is CASRLAGLNTGELFF. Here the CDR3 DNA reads TGTGCCAGCCGACTAGCGGGGCTAAACACCGGGGAGCTGTTTTTT.

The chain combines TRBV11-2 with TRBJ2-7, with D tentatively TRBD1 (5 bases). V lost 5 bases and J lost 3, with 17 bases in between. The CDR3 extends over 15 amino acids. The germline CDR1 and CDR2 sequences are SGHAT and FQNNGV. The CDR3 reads CASSPRQSIYYEQYF. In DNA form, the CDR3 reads TGTGCCAGCAGCCCAAGACAGTCGATATACTACGAGCAGTACTTC. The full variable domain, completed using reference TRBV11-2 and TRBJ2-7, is EAGVAQSPRYKIIEKRQSVAFWCNPISGHATLYWYQQILGQGPKLLIQFQNNGVVDDSQLPKDRFSAERLKGVDSTLKIQPAKLEDSAVYLCASSPRQSIYYEQYFGPGTRLTVT.

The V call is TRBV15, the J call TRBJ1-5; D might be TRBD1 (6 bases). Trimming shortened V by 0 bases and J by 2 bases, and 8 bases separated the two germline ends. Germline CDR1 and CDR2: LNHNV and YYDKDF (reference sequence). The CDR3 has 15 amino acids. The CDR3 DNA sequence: TGTGCCACCAGCAGAGAAGGGGGGGGCAATCAGCCCCAGCATTTT. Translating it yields CATSREGGGNQPQHF.

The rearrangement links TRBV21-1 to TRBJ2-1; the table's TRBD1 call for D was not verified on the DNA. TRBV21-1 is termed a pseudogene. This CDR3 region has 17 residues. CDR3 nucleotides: TGTGCCAGCAGCAAAGCGCTCCAGACAGGGACCCGCAATGAGCAGTTCTTC. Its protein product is CASSKALQTGTRNEQFF.

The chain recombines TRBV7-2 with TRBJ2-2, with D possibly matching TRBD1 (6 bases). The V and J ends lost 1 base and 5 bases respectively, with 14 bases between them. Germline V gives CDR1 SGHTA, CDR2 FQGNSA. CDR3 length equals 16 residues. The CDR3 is CASSLGAGVTTGELFF. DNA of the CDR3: TGTGCCAGCAGCTTAGGGGCAGGGGTTACTACCGGGGAGCTGTTTTTT.

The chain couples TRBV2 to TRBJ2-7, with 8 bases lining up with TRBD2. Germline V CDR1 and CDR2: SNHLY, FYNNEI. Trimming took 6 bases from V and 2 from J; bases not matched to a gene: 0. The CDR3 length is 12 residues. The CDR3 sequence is CASRREAYEQYF. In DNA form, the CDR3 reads TGTGCCAGCAGGCGGGAGGCCTACGAGCAGTACTTC.

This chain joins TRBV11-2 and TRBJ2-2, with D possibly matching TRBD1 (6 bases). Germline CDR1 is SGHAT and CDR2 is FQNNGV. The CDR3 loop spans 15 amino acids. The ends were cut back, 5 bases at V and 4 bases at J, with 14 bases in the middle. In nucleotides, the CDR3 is TGTGCCAGCAGCCCGACAGGTCCGGGCACCGGGGAGCTGTTTTTT. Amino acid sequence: CASSPTGPGTGELFF.

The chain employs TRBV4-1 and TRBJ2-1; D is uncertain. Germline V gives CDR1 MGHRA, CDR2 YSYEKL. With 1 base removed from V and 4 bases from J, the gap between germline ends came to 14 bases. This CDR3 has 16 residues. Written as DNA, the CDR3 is TGCGCCAGCAGCCAAGTCAACCTAGTTGTATACAATGAGCAGTTCTTC. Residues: CASSQVNLVVYNEQFF.